This T cell receptor beta chain was retrieved from a study of T cell repertoires in cytomegalovirus infection (dated by TCRdb to the late 2010s). The study in broad terms: Peptide stimulations targeted recently identified HLA-C-restricted CMV epitopes, whose presentation resists viral immunomodulation, together with well-studied HLA-B-restricted epitopes. Because public TCR beta signatures pointed to carriage of CMV infection together with the matching HLA type, the HLA type of each donor mattered for the analysis.

Read against the paper, the sample's treatment or condition label means: in vitro stimulation with specific CMV peptide epitopes to enrich CMV-specific T cells. Instrument on record: Illumina HiSeq 1500. TCRdb ran its own pipeline on the public reads, namely fastp trimming at Q25 and MiXCR clone calling, and kept in-frame beta chains. Each entry is one CDR3 protein sequence, shown with its most common DNA and genes. The sample profile shows fewer than 650,000 distinct CDR3 sequences; under 45% of them were found once. In total, the top ten clones hold roughly 50% of the sample. Note on this clonotype: This receptor's antigen is unknown. Qualities for individual bases were not recorded, and no much larger clone is one base off.

CDR1 DFQATT and CDR2 SNEGSKA are derived from the germline V gene (reference sequence). The CDR3 numbers 14 residues from cysteine through phenylalanine. This entry keeps only the CDR3 DNA: 42 bases, framed from base 1. V is cut by 6 bases and J by 2 bases, and the space between the germline ends is 17 bases. What the authors observed across the whole study: The ex vivo response was dominated by HLA-C-restricted CMV-specific TCR beta clonotypes, which also provided the single most frequent clonotype in two of eight donors. Cumulative frequency of public TCR beta family members discriminated carriers of CMV infection plus the relevant HLA type in this cohort and an independent approximately 350-donor cohort.

The sequence was obtained from a human donor in good health (CMV status not recorded). Some clones in this sample may be carry-over from other donors' samples. The sequenced sample was cultured PBMCs, obtained from culture after CMV antigen stimulation. Here the chain combines TRBV20-1 and TRBJ2-7, and perhaps TRBD1 as D gene, on 6 matching bases. This receptor carries the CDR3 CSATDQGPTYEQYF. The DNA sequence follows: TGCAGTGCCACTGATCAGGGGCCAACCTACGAGCAGTACTTC.